The 20 T cell receptor beta chains presented below share a single source sample, sequenced in a study of neurological immune-mediated disorders. TCRdb itself ran the 5' RACE reads through MiXCR, one entry per CDR3 protein. The sample lists roughly 36,000 distinct CDR3 sequences, 13% to 15% occurring once. Sequencing used PBMCs. These receptors were collected from a woman aged 45-65 years with HTLV-1-associated myelopathy (HAM/TSP).

The chain couples TRBV20-1 to TRBJ2-3; the match to TRBD2 covers 10 bases. J gave up 6 bases and V 0 bases, and 6 bases lay outside the gene matches. Per germline, CDR1 DFQATT and CDR2 SNEGSKA (reference sequence). This CDR3 spans 15 amino acids. The CDR3 DNA is TGCAGTGCTAGAGAAAGCGGGGGGGTTGGCGATACGCAGTATTTT. This codes for CSARESGGVGDTQYF.

This clonotype was seen repeatedly, ten times or more. This rearrangement joins TRBV20-1 to TRBJ2-1; no firm D call. CDR1 DFQATT and CDR2 SNEGSKA come from the germline V gene (reference sequence). V dropped 0 bases and J dropped 14 bases, with 2 bases sitting between them. The CDR3 loop spans 8 amino acids. The CDR3 DNA is TGCAGTGCTAGAGAAGAGTTCTTC. Translation: CSAREEFF.

This clonotype came up many times. V gene TRBV5-1 combines with J gene TRBJ2-6; possibly TRBD1 for D (6 bases). The germline V gene has CDR1 SGHRS and CDR2 YFSETQ. V lost 6 bases, J lost 2 bases, and 15 bases lay in between. This CDR3 spans 16 amino acids. The CDR3: CASILKGGTGANVLTF. The CDR3 DNA follows: TGCGCCAGCATCCTTAAAGGGGGTACTGGGGCCAACGTCCTGACTTTC.

The sample holds many counts of this clonotype. The V call is TRBV29-1, the J call TRBJ1-1; D possibly corresponds to TRBD1 (5 bases). V was pared by 6 bases and J by 1 base, with 12 bases between. CDR3 length: 13 amino acids. Germline-derived CDR1 and CDR2 are SQVTM and ANQGSEA. The CDR3 region has the DNA TGCAGCGTGGCCAGGGATAGGAACACTGAAGCTTTCTTT. It is translated as CSVARDRNTEAFF. Full variable domain (outside the CDR3, taken from reference TRBV29-1 and TRBJ1-1): SAVISQKPSRDICQRGTSLTIQCQVDSQVTMMFWYRQQPGQSLTLIATANQGSEATYESGFVIDKFPISRPNLTFSTLTVSNMSPEDSSIYLCSVARDRNTEAFFGQGTRLTVV.

The table lists this clonotype with many counts. V and J are TRBV21-1 and TRBJ2-7; the table's D call, TRBD2, has no DNA check behind it. TRBV21-1 is annotated as a pseudogene. The CDR3 spans 13 residues. The CDR3: CASSTRWRSEQYV. The CDR3 nucleotides read TGTGCCAGCAGCACAAGGTGGAGGAGTGAGCAGTACGTC.

This clonotype occurred many times. One end of the junction varies from germline; a read error may be responsible. J is TRBJ2-7 and V is TRBV7-2; tentatively, D is TRBD1 or TRBD2 (5 bases each). There are 13 residues in the CDR3. Germline values: CDR1 SGHTA, CDR2 FQGNSA. For the CDR3, the DNA is TGTGCCAGCAGCTTAGTAGGGGTTCAAAGGAGGAACTTC. This gives the protein CASSLVGVQRRNF.

There are many counts of this clonotype. V and J are TRBV5-1 and TRBJ2-1; 7 bases align to TRBD1. Germline assignment: CDR1 SGHRS and CDR2 YFSETQ. This CDR3 has 15 amino acids. V dropped 4 bases and J dropped 0; count of bases not matched to a gene: 4. The CDR3 bases are TGCGCCAGCAGCCCCGGGACAGTCTCCTACAATGAGCAGTTCTTC. Translation: CASSPGTVSYNEQFF.

This clonotype was counted ten times or more. The rearrangement joins TRBV5-4 to TRBJ1-5, with TRBD1 as a possible D gene (5 bases). This CDR3 has 14 residues. Germline assignment: CDR1 SGHNT and CDR2 YYREEE (reference sequence). The germline V and J ends were trimmed by 4 bases and 2 bases, with 10 bases remaining between them. This CDR3 is CASSVRGGNQPQHF. The CDR3 region has the DNA TGTGCCAGCAGCGTTAGGGGTGGCAATCAGCCCCAGCATTTT.

The J gene is TRBJ2-4, the V gene TRBV11-2; a weak D match, TRBD2 (6 bases). The germline V and J ends were trimmed by 4 bases and 6 bases, with 22 bases remaining between them. The germline V gene has CDR1 SGHAT and CDR2 FQNNGV. The CDR3 contains 17 residues. This chain's CDR3 is CASSSIKSGTGVNIQYF. CDR3 coding DNA: TGTGCCAGCAGCTCTATTAAGTCCGGGACTGGGGTAAACATTCAGTACTTC.

This clonotype was recorded many times. The V gene is TRBV27, the J gene TRBJ2-1; TRBD1 might be the D (6 bases). Germline V gene lookup returns CDR1 MNHEY and CDR2 SMNVEV (reference sequence). This CDR3 comprises 14 residues. Trimming removed 2 bases at V and 8 bases at J, with 13 bases between. CDR3 loop: CASSLTQGLHEQFF. CDR3 in DNA: TGTGCCAGCAGTTTAACACAGGGTTTACATGAGCAGTTCTTC.

As regards this clonotype: This could be a read error, since a much larger clone is one nucleotide away. The chain uses TRBV6-2 or TRBV6-3 and TRBJ2-7; 7 bases align to TRBD1. J was trimmed by 4 bases and V by 9 bases; bases with no gene match: 12. CDR3 length: 14 residues. Germline V CDR1 and CDR2: MNHEY, SVGEGT. The CDR3 region has the DNA TGTGCCAGAAAAGCCGACAGGGTACCTTACGAGCAGTACGTC. This codes for CARKADRVPYEQYV.

The table lists this clonotype with many counts. This rearrangement joins TRBV20-1 to TRBJ1-1; D ambiguous. The length of the CDR3 is 15 residues. Per germline, CDR1 DFQATT and CDR2 SNEGSKA (reference sequence). Trimming pared 0 bases from V and 0 bases from J, leaving 11 bases between. The DNA of the CDR3 is TGCAGTGCTAGAGATCGAACAGCCTTGAACACTGAAGCTTTCTTT. Translation: CSARDRTALNTEAFF.

This clonotype was seen repeatedly, ten times or more. The chain couples TRBV5-6 to TRBJ1-5; D may be TRBD1 (5 bases). Trimming stripped 1 base from V and 4 bases from J, with 12 bases between. This CDR3 spans 15 amino acids. Germline V gives CDR1 SGHDT, CDR2 YYEEEE. In nucleotides, the CDR3 is TGTGCCAGCAGCTTGACAGCAGGGACTAATCAGCCCCAGCATTTT. This encodes CASSLTAGTNQPQHF. Supplemented by reference TRBV5-6 and TRBJ1-5, the full variable domain reads DAGVTQSPTHLIKTRGQQVTLRCSPKSGHDTVSWYQQALGQGPQFIFQYYEEEERQRGNFPDRFSGHQFPNYSSELNVNALLLGDSALYLCASSLTAGTNQPQHFGDGTRLSIL.

In its sample, this clonotype was seen many times. The V and J genes are TRBV12-3 or TRBV12-4 and TRBJ2-2; 10 bases match TRBD1. The CDR3 sequence is 17 residues long. V lost 6 bases, J lost 2 bases, and 9 bases stayed unmatched. The CDR3 DNA is TGTGCCAGCAGGGGGGACAGGGGACTCTTCAACACCGGGGAGCTGTTTTTT. Translated, it gives CASRGDRGLFNTGELFF.

This clonotype was picked up many times. This chain uses TRBV12-3 or TRBV12-4 with TRBJ2-2, with a possible D match to TRBD1 (6 bases). V lost 5 bases and J lost 7, with 11 bases in between. The CDR3 covers 13 residues. The CDR3 nucleotides read TGTGCCAGCAGTCCGAGAGGGGGCGGGGAGCTGTTTTTT. Its translation is CASSPRGGGELFF.

The chain uses TRBV5-1 and TRBJ2-3; D gene ambiguous. Per germline, CDR1 SGHRS and CDR2 YFSETQ. The CDR3 loop spans 15 amino acids. V was clipped by 4 bases and J by 14 bases, with 26 bases between them. The CDR3 bases are TGCGCCAGCAGCCCGATTATAGGTGGCACAGATACGAGGTATTTT. Protein: CASSPIIGGTDTRYF.

At least ten counts were recorded for this clonotype. The rearrangement links TRBV7-2 to TRBJ1-2; D possibly corresponds to TRBD1 (6 bases). Germline values: CDR1 SGHTA, CDR2 FQGNSA. The V gene lost 1 base and the J gene lost 8 bases, with 11 bases spanning the gap. The CDR3 covers 13 residues. The CDR3 DNA is TGTGCCAGCAGCTTAGACAGGGCTCAAGGCTACACCTTC. It codes for CASSLDRAQGYTF.

The chain has TRBV12-3 or TRBV12-4 and TRBJ2-3, with 12 bases fitting TRBD2. The CDR3 has 18 amino acids. V shed 10 bases, J shed 3 bases, and the junction held 17 bases outside the gene matches. In DNA, the CDR3 is TGTGCCATTAGTCCCCCATTTCTAGCGGGGGGGCTTACAGATACGCAGTATTTT. This sequence encodes CAISPPFLAGGLTDTQYF.

This clonotype has a count of ten or more. The chain couples TRBV5-6 to TRBJ1-1; D call uncertain. The CDR3 has 17 amino acids. Germline CDR1 and CDR2: SGHDT and YYEEEE. V lost 2 bases and J 1 base, leaving 18 bases between the germline ends. Here the CDR3 reads CASSFFSGFSGNTEAFF. DNA of the CDR3: TGTGCCAGCAGCTTTTTTTCCGGGTTTTCGGGGAACACTGAAGCTTTCTTT.

This clonotype was seen repeatedly, ten times or more. The chain joins TRBV3-1 to TRBJ1-1; 7 bases fit TRBD1. This CDR3 comprises 16 residues. In germline, CDR1 is LGHDT, CDR2 YNNKEL (reference sequence). With V trimmed by 4 bases and J by 4 bases, 12 bases remained unmatched. CDR3 sequence: CASSPSGTEIVTEAFF. The CDR3 DNA reads TGTGCCAGCAGCCCGTCCGGGACAGAGATAGTCACTGAAGCTTTCTTT.